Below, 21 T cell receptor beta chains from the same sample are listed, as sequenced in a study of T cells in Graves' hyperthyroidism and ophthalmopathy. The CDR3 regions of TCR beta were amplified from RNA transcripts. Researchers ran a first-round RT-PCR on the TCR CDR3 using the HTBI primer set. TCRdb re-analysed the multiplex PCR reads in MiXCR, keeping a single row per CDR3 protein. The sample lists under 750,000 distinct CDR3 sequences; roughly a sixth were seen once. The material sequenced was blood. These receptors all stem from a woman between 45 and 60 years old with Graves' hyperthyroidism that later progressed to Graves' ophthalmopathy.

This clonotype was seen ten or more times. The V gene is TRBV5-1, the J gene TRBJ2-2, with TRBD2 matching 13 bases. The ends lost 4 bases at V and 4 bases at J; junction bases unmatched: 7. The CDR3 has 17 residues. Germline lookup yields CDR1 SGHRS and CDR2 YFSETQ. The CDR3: CASSPGLAGVLTGELFF. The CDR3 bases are TGCGCCAGCAGCCCAGGACTAGCGGGGGTGCTCACCGGGGAGCTGTTTTTT.

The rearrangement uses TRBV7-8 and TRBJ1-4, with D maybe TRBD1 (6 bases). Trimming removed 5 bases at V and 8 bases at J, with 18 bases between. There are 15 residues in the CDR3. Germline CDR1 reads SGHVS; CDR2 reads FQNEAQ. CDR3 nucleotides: TGTGCCAGCAGCCCTGCTATGGGGGCTCGCGAAAAACTGTTTTTT. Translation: CASSPAMGAREKLFF.

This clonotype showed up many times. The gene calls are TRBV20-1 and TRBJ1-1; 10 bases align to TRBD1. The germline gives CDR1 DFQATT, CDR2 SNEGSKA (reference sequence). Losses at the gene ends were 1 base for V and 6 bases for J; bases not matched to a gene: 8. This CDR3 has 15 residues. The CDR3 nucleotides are TGCAGTGCTAGAGGATGGGGGACAGGGGCCCCTGAAGCTTTCTTT. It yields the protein CSARGWGTGAPEAFF.

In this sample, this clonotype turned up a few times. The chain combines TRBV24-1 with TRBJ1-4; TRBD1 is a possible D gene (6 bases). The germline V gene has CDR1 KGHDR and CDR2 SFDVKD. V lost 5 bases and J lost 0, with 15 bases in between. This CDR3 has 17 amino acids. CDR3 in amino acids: CATSVSGAYSTNEKLFF. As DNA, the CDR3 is TGTGCCACCAGTGTGTCAGGGGCCTATTCAACTAATGAAAAACTGTTTTTT.

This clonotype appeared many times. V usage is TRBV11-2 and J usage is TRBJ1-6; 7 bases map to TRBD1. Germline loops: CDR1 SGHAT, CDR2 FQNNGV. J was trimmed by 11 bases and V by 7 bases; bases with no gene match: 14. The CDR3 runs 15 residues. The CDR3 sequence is CASTLTRQGLPPLHF. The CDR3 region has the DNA TGTGCCAGCACCCTGACGCGACAGGGATTACCACCCCTCCACTTT.

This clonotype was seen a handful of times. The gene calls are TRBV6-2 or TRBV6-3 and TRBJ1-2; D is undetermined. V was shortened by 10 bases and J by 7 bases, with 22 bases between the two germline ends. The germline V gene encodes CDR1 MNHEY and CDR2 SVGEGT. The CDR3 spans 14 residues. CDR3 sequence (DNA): TGTGCCACTCGGCGGAATGACGGGATGGGTGGCTACACCTTC. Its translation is CATRRNDGMGGYTF.

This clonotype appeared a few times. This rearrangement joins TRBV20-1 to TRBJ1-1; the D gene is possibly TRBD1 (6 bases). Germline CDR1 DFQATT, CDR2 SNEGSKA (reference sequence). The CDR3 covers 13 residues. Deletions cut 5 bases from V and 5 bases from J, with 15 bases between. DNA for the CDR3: TGCAGTGCTTCACAGGGAGCTGGGACTGAAGCTTTCTTT. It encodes CSASQGAGTEAFF.

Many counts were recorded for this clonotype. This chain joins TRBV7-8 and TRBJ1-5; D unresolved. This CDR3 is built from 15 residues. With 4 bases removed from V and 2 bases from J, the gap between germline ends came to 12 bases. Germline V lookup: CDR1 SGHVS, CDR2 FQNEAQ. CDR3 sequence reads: CASSYGDIGNQPQHF. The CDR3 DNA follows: TGTGCCAGCAGCTATGGAGACATCGGCAATCAGCCCCAGCATTTT.

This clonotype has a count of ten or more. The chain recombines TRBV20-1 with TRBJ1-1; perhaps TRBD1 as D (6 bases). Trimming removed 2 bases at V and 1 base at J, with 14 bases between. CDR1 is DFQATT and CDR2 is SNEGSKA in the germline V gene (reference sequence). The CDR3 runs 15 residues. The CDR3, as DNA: TGCAGTGCTAGAAGACAGGCCAGGCGGAACACTGAAGCTTTCTTT. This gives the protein CSARRQARRNTEAFF.

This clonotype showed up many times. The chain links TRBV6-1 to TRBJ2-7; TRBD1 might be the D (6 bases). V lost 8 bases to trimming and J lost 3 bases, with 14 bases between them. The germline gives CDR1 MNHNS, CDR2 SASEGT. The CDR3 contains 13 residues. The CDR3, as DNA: TGTGCCAGCTCACGGGACACCAGCTACGAGCAGTACTTC. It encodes CASSRDTSYEQYF.

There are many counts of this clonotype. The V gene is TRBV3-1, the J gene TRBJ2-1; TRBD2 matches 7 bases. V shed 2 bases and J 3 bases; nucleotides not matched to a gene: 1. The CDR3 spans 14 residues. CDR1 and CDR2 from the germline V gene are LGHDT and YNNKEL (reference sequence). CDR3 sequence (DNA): TGTGCCAGCAGCCAACCTAGCGGCTACAATGAGCAGTTCTTC. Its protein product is CASSQPSGYNEQFF.

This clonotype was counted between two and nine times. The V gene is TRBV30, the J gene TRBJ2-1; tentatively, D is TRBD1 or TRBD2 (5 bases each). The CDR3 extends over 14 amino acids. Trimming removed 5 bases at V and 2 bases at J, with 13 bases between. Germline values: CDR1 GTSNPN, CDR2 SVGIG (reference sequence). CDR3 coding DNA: TGTGCCTGGGATGGGACGTTCCCCTACAATGAGCAGTTCTTC. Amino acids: CAWDGTFPYNEQFF. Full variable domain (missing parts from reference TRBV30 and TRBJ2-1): SQTIHQWPATLVQPVGSPLSLECTVEGTSNPNLYWYRQAAGRGLQLLFYSVGIGQISSEVPQNLSASRPQDRQFILSSKKLLLSDSGFYLCAWDGTFPYNEQFFGPGTRLTVL.

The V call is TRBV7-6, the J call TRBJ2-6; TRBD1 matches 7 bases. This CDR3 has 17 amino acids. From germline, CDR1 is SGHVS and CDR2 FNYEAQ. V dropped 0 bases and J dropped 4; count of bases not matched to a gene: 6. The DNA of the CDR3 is TGTGCCAGCAGCTTAGCGACAGGGTATACCGGGGCCAACGTCCTGACTTTC. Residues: CASSLATGYTGANVLTF.

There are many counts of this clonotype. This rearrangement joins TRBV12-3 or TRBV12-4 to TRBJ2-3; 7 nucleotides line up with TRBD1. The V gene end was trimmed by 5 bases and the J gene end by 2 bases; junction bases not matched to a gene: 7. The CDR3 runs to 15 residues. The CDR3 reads CASSSDREITDTQYF. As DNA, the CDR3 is TGTGCCAGCAGTAGCGACAGGGAGATCACAGATACGCAGTATTTT.

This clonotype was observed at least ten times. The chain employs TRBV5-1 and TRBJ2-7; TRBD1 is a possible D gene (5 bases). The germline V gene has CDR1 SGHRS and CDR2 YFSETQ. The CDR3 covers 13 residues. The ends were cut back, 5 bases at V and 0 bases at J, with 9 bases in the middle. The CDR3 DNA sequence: TGCGCCAGCAGACTCGACAGCTCCTACGAGCAGTACTTC. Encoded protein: CASRLDSSYEQYF.

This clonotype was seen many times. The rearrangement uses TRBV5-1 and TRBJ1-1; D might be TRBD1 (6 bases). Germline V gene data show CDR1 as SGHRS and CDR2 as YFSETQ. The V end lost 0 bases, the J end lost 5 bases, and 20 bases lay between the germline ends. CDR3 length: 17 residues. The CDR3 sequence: CASSLGPWGGAETEAFF. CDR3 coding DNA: TGCGCCAGCAGCTTGGGGCCTTGGGGGGGCGCGGAAACTGAAGCTTTCTTT. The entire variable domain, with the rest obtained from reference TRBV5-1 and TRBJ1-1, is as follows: KAGVTQTPRYLIKTRGQQVTLSCSPISGHRSVSWYQQTPGQGLQFLFEYFSETQRNKGNFPGRFSGRQFSNSRSEMNVSTLELGDSALYLCASSLGPWGGAETEAFFGQGTRLTVV.

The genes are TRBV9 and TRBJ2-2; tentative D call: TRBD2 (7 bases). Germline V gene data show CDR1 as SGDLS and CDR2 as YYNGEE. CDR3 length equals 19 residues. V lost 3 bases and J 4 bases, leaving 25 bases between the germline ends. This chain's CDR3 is CASSGARRGAWAGTGELFF. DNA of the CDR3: TGTGCCAGCAGCGGTGCTCGCCGGGGGGCTTGGGCTGGCACCGGGGAGCTGTTTTTT.

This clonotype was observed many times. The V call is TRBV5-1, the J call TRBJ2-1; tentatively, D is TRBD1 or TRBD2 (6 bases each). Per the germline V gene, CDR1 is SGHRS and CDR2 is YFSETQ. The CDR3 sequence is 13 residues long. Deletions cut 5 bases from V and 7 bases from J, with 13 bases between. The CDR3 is CASRIGGQNEQFF. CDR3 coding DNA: TGCGCCAGCAGAATAGGGGGGCAGAATGAGCAGTTCTTC.

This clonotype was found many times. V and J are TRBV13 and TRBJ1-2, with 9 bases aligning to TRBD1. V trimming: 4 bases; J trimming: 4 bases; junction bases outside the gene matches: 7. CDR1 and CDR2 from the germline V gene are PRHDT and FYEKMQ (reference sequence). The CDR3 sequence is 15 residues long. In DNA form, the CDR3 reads TGTGCCAGCAGCTCCGGGACAGGGCTCCCCTATGGCTACACCTTC. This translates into CASSSGTGLPYGYTF.

CDR3 sequence reads: CSAKDRDHNEQFF. As DNA, the CDR3 is TGCAGTGCCAAGGACAGGGACCACAATGAGCAGTTCTTC. The rearrangement joins TRBV20-1 to TRBJ2-1; TRBD1 agrees at 8 bases. The V and J ends lost 6 bases and 5 bases, in that order; junction bases with no gene match: 6. The CDR3 sequence is 13 residues long. Germline lookup yields CDR1 DFQATT and CDR2 SNEGSKA (reference sequence).

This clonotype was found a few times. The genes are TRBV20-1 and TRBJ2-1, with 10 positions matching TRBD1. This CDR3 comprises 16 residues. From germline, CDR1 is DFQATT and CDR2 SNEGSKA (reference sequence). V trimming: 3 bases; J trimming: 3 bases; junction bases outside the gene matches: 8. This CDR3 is CSARVPGTGVYNEQFF. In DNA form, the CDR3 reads TGCAGTGCTAGGGTCCCCGGGACAGGGGTCTACAATGAGCAGTTCTTC.